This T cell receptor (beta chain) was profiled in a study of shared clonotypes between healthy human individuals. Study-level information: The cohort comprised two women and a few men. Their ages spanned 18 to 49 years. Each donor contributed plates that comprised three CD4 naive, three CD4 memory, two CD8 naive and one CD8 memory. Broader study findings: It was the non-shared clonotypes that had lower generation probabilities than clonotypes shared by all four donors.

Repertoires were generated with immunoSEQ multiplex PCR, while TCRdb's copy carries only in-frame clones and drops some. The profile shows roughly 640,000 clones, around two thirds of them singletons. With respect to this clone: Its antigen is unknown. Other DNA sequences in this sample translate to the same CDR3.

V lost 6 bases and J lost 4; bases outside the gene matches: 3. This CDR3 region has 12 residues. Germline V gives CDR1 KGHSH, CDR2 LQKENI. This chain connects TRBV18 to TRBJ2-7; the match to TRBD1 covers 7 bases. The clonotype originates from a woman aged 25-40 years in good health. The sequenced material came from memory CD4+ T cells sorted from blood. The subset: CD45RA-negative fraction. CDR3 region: CASSGDRYEQYF. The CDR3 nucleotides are TGTGCCAGCTCGGGGGACAGATACGAGCAGTACTTC.